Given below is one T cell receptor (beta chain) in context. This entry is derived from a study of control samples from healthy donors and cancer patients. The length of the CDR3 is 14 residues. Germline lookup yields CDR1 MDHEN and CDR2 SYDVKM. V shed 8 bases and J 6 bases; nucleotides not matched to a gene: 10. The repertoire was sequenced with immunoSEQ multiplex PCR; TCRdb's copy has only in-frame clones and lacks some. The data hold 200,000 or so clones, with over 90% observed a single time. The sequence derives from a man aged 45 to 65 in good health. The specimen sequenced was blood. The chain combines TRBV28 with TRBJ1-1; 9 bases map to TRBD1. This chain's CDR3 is CASRAPGQGAEAFF. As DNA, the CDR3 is TGTGCCAGCCGAGCTCCGGGACAGGGAGCTGAAGCTTTCTTT.